The sequence of this T cell receptor (beta chain) was determined in a study of T cell responses to AZD1222 COVID-19 vaccine. Data came from immunoSEQ multiplex PCR; TCRdb stores just in-frame clones and leaves some out. The profile shows around 140,000 clones, over 80% of them singletons. CDR1 and CDR2 (germline): SGHNT, YENEEA. The ends were cut back, 3 bases at V and 0 bases at J, with 15 bases in the middle. The length of the CDR3 is 17 residues. The source was peripheral blood, collected 28 days after the second AZD1222 dose. The V call is TRBV11-3, the J call TRBJ2-1; D not resolved. This TCR came from an adult who received the AZD1222 COVID-19 vaccine. The CDR3 spells CASSFGARSSSYNEQFF. The CDR3 DNA reads TGTGCCAGCAGCTTCGGAGCTCGCAGCAGCTCCTACAATGAGCAGTTCTTC.